The 30 T cell receptor beta chains below come from one sample, sequenced in a study of cytomegalovirus exposure and HLA in healthy donors. Amplification used 60 Vbeta primers and 13 Jbeta primers. Assay used: immunoSEQ multiplex PCR; TCRdb lists only in-frame clones, some missing. This table holds approximately 120,000 clones, under 90% found once. The sequencing input was PBMCs. These receptors were taken from a woman aged 25 to 39 in good health and CMV-seronegative.

The chain couples TRBV28 to TRBJ1-2; D gene unclear. Per germline, CDR1 MDHEN and CDR2 SYDVKM. This CDR3 has 12 amino acids. Trimming left V 8 bases short and J 0 bases short, with 7 bases between. The CDR3 spells CASGEANYGYTF. The CDR3 DNA sequence: TGTGCCAGCGGAGAGGCTAACTATGGCTACACCTTC.

The V and J genes are TRBV5-1 and TRBJ2-7; D is possibly TRBD1 (6 bases). The CDR3 is made up of 13 amino acids. The germline V and J ends were trimmed by 1 base and 4 bases, with 9 bases remaining between them. The germline V gene has CDR1 SGHRS and CDR2 YFSETQ. CDR3: CASSLRTDYEQYF. The CDR3 region has the DNA TGCGCCAGCAGCTTGAGGACAGATTACGAGCAGTACTTC.

The CDR3 sequence is CASSVGDFSVTEAFF. The DNA for the CDR3 is TGTGCCAGCAGCGTGGGGGACTTCTCGGTAACTGAAGCTTTCTTT. The chain uses TRBV9 and TRBJ1-1; weak D call: TRBD1 (5 bases). This CDR3 has 15 amino acids. With 2 bases removed from V and 5 bases from J, the gap between germline ends came to 16 bases. Germline CDR1 reads SGDLS; CDR2 reads YYNGEE.

The V and J genes are TRBV27 and TRBJ2-5, with 11 bases matching TRBD2. The CDR3 is made up of 16 amino acids. J gave up 11 bases and V 2 bases, and 13 bases lay outside the gene matches. Germline CDR1 and CDR2: MNHEY and SMNVEV (reference sequence). This chain's CDR3 is CASSLLSGTSGNEQYF. In nucleotides, the CDR3 is TGTGCCAGCAGTTTACTCTCCGGGACTAGCGGTAATGAGCAGTACTTC.

The rearrangement links TRBV13 to TRBJ2-7; TRBD1 matches at 10 bases. CDR1 and CDR2 from the germline V gene are PRHDT and FYEKMQ (reference sequence). Trimming cost V 3 bases and J 2 bases; bases outside gene matches: 7. The CDR3 is 16 residues long. The CDR3 is CASSFRRDRGAYEQYF. CDR3 sequence (DNA): TGTGCCAGCAGCTTTCGTCGGGACAGGGGTGCCTACGAGCAGTACTTC. The full variable domain, its missing parts supplied by reference TRBV13 and TRBJ2-7, is AAGVIQSPRHLIKEKRETATLKCYPIPRHDTVYWYQQGPGQDPQFLISFYEKMQSDKGSIPDRFSAQQFSDYHSELNMSSLELGDSALYFCASSFRRDRGAYEQYFGPGTRLTVT.

This clone showed up just a few times. In DNA, the CDR3 is TGTGCCAGCACCATTCGTAGTACGCAGTATTTT. Protein: CASTIRSTQYF. This chain uses TRBV7-4 with TRBJ2-3, with D unresolved. The CDR3 extends over 11 amino acids. Germline values: CDR1 SGHVT, CDR2 SQSDAQ. V dropped 7 bases and J dropped 8 bases, with 10 bases sitting between them.

V and J are TRBV6-5 and TRBJ1-2; 7 bases agree with TRBD1. This CDR3 is 14 amino acids long. Germline-derived CDR1 and CDR2 are MNHEY and SVGAGI. After removal of 2 bases from V and 2 bases from J, the junction contained 2 bases not matched to a gene. DNA of the CDR3: TGTGCCAGCAGTTACAGGGACAGAAACTATGGCTACACCTTC. It yields the protein CASSYRDRNYGYTF.

The J gene is TRBJ2-7, the V gene TRBV7-6; TRBD2 is a possible D gene (6 bases). Germline CDR1 SGHVS, CDR2 FNYEAQ. The CDR3 consists of 12 residues. V dropped 7 bases and J dropped 4 bases, with 11 bases sitting between them. CDR3 sequence reads: CASNWGGYEQYF. CDR3 DNA sequence: TGTGCCAGCAACTGGGGAGGTTACGAGCAGTACTTC.

This clone turned up a few times. The chain recombines TRBV23-1 with TRBJ1-2; D uncertain. TRBV23-1 is treated as an ORF (open reading frame) with a function not yet certain. V lost 0 bases to trimming and J lost 6 bases, with 5 bases between them. The CDR3 has 12 amino acids. CDR3 in DNA: TGCGCCAGCAGTCAATCGAGGGATGGCTACACCTTC. Residues: CASSQSRDGYTF.

The gene calls are TRBV27 and TRBJ2-5; 10 nucleotides agree with TRBD2. V was clipped by 7 bases and J by 3 bases; unmatched bases: 2. CDR1 and CDR2 from the germline V gene are MNHEY and SMNVEV (reference sequence). The CDR3 is 13 amino acids. The CDR3: CASKLAGEETQYF. CDR3 DNA sequence: TGTGCCAGCAAGCTAGCGGGAGAAGAGACCCAGTACTTC.

The chain employs TRBV28 and TRBJ2-7, with D unclear. Germline values: CDR1 MDHEN, CDR2 SYDVKM. The V end lost 3 bases, the J end lost 2 bases, and 8 bases lay between the germline ends. CDR3 length equals 13 residues. The CDR3 DNA is TGTGCCAGCAGTTTTTCTTCTGCCTACGAGCAGTACTTC. Protein product: CASSFSSAYEQYF.

The CDR3 sequence is CASSQDTRGGNYEQYF. DNA of the CDR3: TGCGCCAGCAGCCAAGATACCCGGGGTGGAAACTACGAGCAGTACTTC. The chain has TRBV4-1 and TRBJ2-7, with D possibly being TRBD2 (5 bases). The CDR3 is made up of 16 amino acids. In germline, CDR1 is MGHRA, CDR2 YSYEKL. Trimming cost V 0 bases and J 3 bases, with 15 bases left between them.

The chain employs TRBV19 and TRBJ2-4, with TRBD1 matching over 12 bases. Germline trimming cut 5 bases from V and 1 base from J; bases unmatched to any gene: 12. CDR3 length: 19 residues. The germline CDR1 and CDR2 sequences are LNHDA and SQIVND (reference sequence). CDR3: CASSVIGDRGRSAKNIQYF. CDR3 bases: TGTGCCAGTAGTGTGATTGGGGACAGGGGGCGGTCGGCCAAAAACATTCAGTACTTC.

The chain is built from TRBV6-1 and TRBJ2-7; TRBD1 is a possible D gene (5 bases). This CDR3 is 15 amino acids long. The V gene's germline CDR1 is MNHNS and CDR2 SASEGT. V lost 0 bases and J lost 0, with 9 bases in between. The CDR3 nucleotides read TGTGCCAGCAGTGAAGCGTACAGGAGCTCCTACGAGCAGTACTTC. This encodes CASSEAYRSSYEQYF.

V is TRBV7-9 and J is TRBJ1-5; a weak D match, TRBD1 (5 bases). Deletions cut 4 bases from V and 5 bases from J, with 15 bases between. The CDR3 is 15 residues long. Germline V gives CDR1 SEHNR, CDR2 FQNEAQ (reference sequence). CDR3 sequence reads: CASSSRRGDDQPQHF. CDR3 bases: TGTGCCAGCAGCTCAAGGCGGGGGGACGATCAGCCCCAGCATTTT.

The chain is built from TRBV29-1 and TRBJ2-1; TRBD2 aligns across 13 bases. Trimming at V came to 6 bases and at J to 9 bases, leaving 8 bases not matched to a gene. This CDR3 has 14 amino acids. Germline values: CDR1 SQVTM, CDR2 ANQGSEA. Here the CDR3 reads CSVRTSGSLGEQFF. The CDR3 DNA reads TGCAGCGTGCGGACTAGCGGGAGTCTAGGTGAGCAGTTCTTC.

The gene calls are TRBV9 and TRBJ2-5, with TRBD1 identical over 9 bases. The J call is uncertain, as TRBJ2-7 better fits the DNA end. There are 14 residues in the CDR3. Germline V lookup: CDR1 SGDLS, CDR2 YYNGEE. CDR3 DNA: TGTGCCAGCAGCGCCGGGGACAGGGTCCACGAGCAGTACTTC. Residues: CASSAGDRVHEQYF.

The rearrangement links TRBV5-1 to TRBJ2-5; TRBD2 is a possible D gene (6 bases). CDR1 and CDR2 (germline): SGHRS, YFSETQ. V lost 2 bases and J 3 bases, leaving 14 bases between the germline ends. The CDR3 loop spans 15 amino acids. Here the CDR3 reads CASSFSGGKEETQYF. The CDR3 nucleotides read TGCGCCAGCAGCTTTTCGGGCGGGAAAGAAGAGACCCAGTACTTC.

The gene calls are TRBV21-1 and TRBJ2-3; the D call of TRBD2 is as the table states it, not checked on the DNA. TRBV21-1 corresponds to a pseudogene. This CDR3 has 20 residues. CDR3 sequence: CASSKVSGSGRLAGSWAQYF. Written as DNA, the CDR3 is TGTGCCAGCAGCAAAGTCTCAGGGTCTGGGCGACTAGCGGGGTCTTGGGCGCAGTATTTT.

The chain has TRBV28 and TRBJ2-1; 9 nucleotides match TRBD2. The CDR3 spans 16 residues. Looked up from germline, CDR1 is MDHEN and CDR2 is SYDVKM. After removal of 4 bases from V and 5 bases from J, the junction contained 9 bases not matched to a gene. DNA for the CDR3: TGTGCCAGCAGTTCTCCTGCTAGCGGGATAAACAATGAGCAGTTCTTC. As protein: CASSSPASGINNEQFF.

This clone appeared a single time. The genes are TRBV5-1 and TRBJ2-4; 8 bases are a match to TRBD2. Trimming removed 0 bases from V and 10 bases from J; junction bases left unmatched: 3. This CDR3 is built from 13 residues. Germline V lookup: CDR1 SGHRS, CDR2 YFSETQ. CDR3 loop: CASSLDGRGIQYF. CDR3 sequence (DNA): TGCGCCAGCAGCTTGGACGGGAGGGGGATTCAGTACTTC.

The chain employs TRBV7-9 and TRBJ1-3; D is perhaps TRBD1 (6 bases). The V end lost 5 bases, the J end lost 0 bases, and 14 bases lay between the germline ends. CDR1 and CDR2 from the germline V gene are SEHNR and FQNEAQ (reference sequence). This CDR3 region has 16 residues. CDR3 sequence: CASSHDRSFSGNTIYF. CDR3 coding DNA: TGTGCCAGCAGCCATGACAGGTCCTTCTCTGGAAACACCATATATTTT. The variable domain in full, completed from reference TRBV7-9 and TRBJ1-3, reads DTGVSQNPRHKITKRGQNVTFRCDPISEHNRLYWYRQTLGQGPEFLTYFQNEAQLEKSRLLSDRFSAERPKGSFSTLEIQRTEQGDSAMYLCASSHDRSFSGNTIYFGEGSWLTVV.

This chain links TRBV2 with TRBJ2-7; D is perhaps TRBD1 (5 bases). Trimming removed 4 bases at V and 0 bases at J, with 7 bases between. Germline V gene lookup returns CDR1 SNHLY and CDR2 FYNNEI. The CDR3 extends over 13 amino acids. The CDR3 region is CASSGQTSYEQYF. The CDR3 DNA is TGTGCCAGCAGTGGACAGACCTCCTACGAGCAGTACTTC.

This chain joins TRBV5-1 and TRBJ1-1, with a tentative D call TRBD1 (6 bases). The V and J ends lost 2 bases and 1 base respectively, with 9 bases between them. In germline, CDR1 is SGHRS, CDR2 YFSETQ. The CDR3 consists of 14 residues. This CDR3 reads CASSLQGTNTEAFF. CDR3 DNA: TGCGCCAGCAGCTTACAGGGCACGAACACTGAAGCTTTCTTT. Full variable domain (missing parts from reference TRBV5-1 and TRBJ1-1): KAGVTQTPRYLIKTRGQQVTLSCSPISGHRSVSWYQQTPGQGLQFLFEYFSETQRNKGNFPGRFSGRQFSNSRSEMNVSTLELGDSALYLCASSLQGTNTEAFFGQGTRLTVV.

The J gene is TRBJ2-3, the V gene TRBV5-1, with 8 nucleotides matching TRBD2. Trimming took 3 bases from V and 2 from J; bases not matched to a gene: 2. This CDR3 is 14 amino acids long. Germline-derived CDR1 and CDR2 are SGHRS and YFSETQ. The CDR3 is CASSSSGYTDTQYF. The CDR3 DNA follows: TGCGCCAGCAGCTCTAGCGGGTACACAGATACGCAGTATTTT.

The chain carries TRBV6-5 and TRBJ2-3; a possible D gene is TRBD1 (6 bases). Germline V lookup: CDR1 MNHEY, CDR2 SVGAGI. Trimming stripped 6 bases from V and 2 bases from J, with 12 bases between. The CDR3 extends over 14 amino acids. CDR3 residues: CASSRDRTTDTQYF. Written as DNA, the CDR3 is TGTGCCAGCAGCCGAGACAGGACCACAGATACGCAGTATTTT.

This chain uses TRBV29-1 with TRBJ2-2; possible D gene TRBD1, 8 bases. CDR3 size: 15 residues. The ends were cut back, 8 bases at V and 2 bases at J, with 18 bases in the middle. Germline lookup yields CDR1 SQVTM and CDR2 ANQGSEA. For the CDR3, the DNA is TGCAGCATCCGACAGGGGAGGGGTAACACCGGGGAGCTGTTTTTT. Amino acid sequence: CSIRQGRGNTGELFF.

The chain links TRBV18 to TRBJ2-7, with D possibly matching TRBD2 (5 bases). Germline loops: CDR1 KGHSH, CDR2 LQKENI. The ends were cut back, 2 bases at V and 0 bases at J, with 8 bases in the middle. There are 14 residues in the CDR3. The CDR3 coding sequence is TGTGCCAGCTCACCAAAAGGGAGCTCCTACGAGCAGTACTTC. Protein: CASSPKGSSYEQYF.

This rearrangement joins TRBV15 to TRBJ2-7; possible D gene TRBD2, 5 bases. V was pared by 4 bases and J by 2 bases, with 9 bases between. The germline gives CDR1 LNHNV, CDR2 YYDKDF (reference sequence). This CDR3 region has 13 residues. The chain's CDR3 is CATSMRRTYEQYF. CDR3 in DNA: TGTGCCACCAGCATGAGGAGGACCTACGAGCAGTACTTC.

This chain uses TRBV7-2 with TRBJ1-5, with unresolved D. Germline V CDR1 and CDR2: SGHTA, FQGNSA. V dropped 1 base and J dropped 0 bases, with 10 bases sitting between them. This CDR3 is 16 amino acids long. The CDR3 is CASSLVASLSNQPQHF. The CDR3 DNA reads as TGTGCCAGCAGCTTAGTCGCCTCACTTAGCAATCAGCCCCAGCATTTT.